These 27 T cell receptor beta chains came from one sample sequenced in a study of T cells after yellow fever vaccination. TCRdb analysed the 5' RACE reads with MiXCR anew, one entry per CDR3 protein. The sample includes roughly 99,000 distinct CDR3 sequences, 5.8% of them seen just once. Source: CD8+ T cells sorted from PBMCs, taken 10 days after the yellow fever booster vaccination. The receptor source for this set is a man between 18 and 35 years old who received the YFV17D yellow fever vaccine.

This clonotype occurred a few times. The chain carries TRBV7-8 and TRBJ1-4; 9 bases map to TRBD1. The ends lost 5 bases at V and 6 bases at J; junction bases unmatched: 4. The CDR3 spans 14 residues. In germline, CDR1 is SGHVS, CDR2 FQNEAQ. As DNA, the CDR3 is TGTGCCAGCAGCGGACAGGGGTTTTATGAAAAACTGTTTTTT. Residues: CASSGQGFYEKLFF.

The chain combines TRBV9 with TRBJ2-5, with D possibly matching TRBD2 (5 bases). Germline lookup yields CDR1 SGDLS and CDR2 YYNGEE. V lost 0 bases and J 0 bases, leaving 6 bases between the germline ends. CDR3 length: 14 residues. CDR3 in DNA: TGTGCCAGCAGCGTAGGGCGGGACCAAGAGACCCAGTACTTC. This gives the protein CASSVGRDQETQYF.

This clonotype has just a few counts. V and J are TRBV9 and TRBJ2-7; the match to TRBD1 covers 9 bases. CDR3 size: 15 residues. Losses at the gene ends were 3 bases for V and 5 bases for J; bases not matched to a gene: 9. Germline CDR1 is SGDLS and CDR2 is YYNGEE. In DNA, the CDR3 is TGTGCCAGCAGCGCCTCCGGGACAGGGAGCGACGAGCAGTACTTC. This gives the protein CASSASGTGSDEQYF. The entire variable domain, with the rest obtained from reference TRBV9 and TRBJ2-7, is as follows: DSGVTQTPKHLITATGQRVTLRCSPRSGDLSVYWYQQSLDQGLQFLIQYYNGEERAKGNILERFSAQQFPDLHSELNLSSLELGDSALYFCASSASGTGSDEQYFGPGTRLTVT.

This sequence joins TRBV29-1 and TRBJ2-3; 11 bases fit TRBD2. J lost 4 bases, V lost 3 bases, and 0 bases had no gene match. This CDR3 comprises 13 residues. Germline assignment: CDR1 SQVTM and CDR2 ANQGSEA. The CDR3 nucleotides read TGCAGCGTTGAGGGACTAGCGGCAGATACGCAGTATTTT. Its protein is CSVEGLAADTQYF.

This clonotype was observed a few times. DNA of the CDR3: TGTGCCAGCAGCTTAATGACTGAAGCTTTCTTT. Translated, it gives CASSLMTEAFF. J is TRBJ1-1 and V is TRBV7-2; D remains unclear. The germline V gene has CDR1 SGHTA and CDR2 FQGNSA. Trimming shortened V by 2 bases and J by 5 bases, and 3 bases separated the two germline ends. This CDR3 contains 11 residues. The full variable domain, in which reference TRBV7-2 and TRBJ1-1 provide the parts outside the CDR3, is GAGVSQSPSNKVTEKGKDVELRCDPISGHTALYWYRQSLGQGLEFLIYFQGNSAPDKSGLPSDRFSAERTGGSVSTLTIQRTQQEDSAVYLCASSLMTEAFFGQGTRLTVV.

This clonotype was counted between two and nine times. The rearrangement joins TRBV29-1 to TRBJ1-1; D is possibly TRBD1 (6 bases). The CDR3 runs 14 residues. Germline CDR1 and CDR2: SQVTM and ANQGSEA. V lost 7 bases and J lost 0, with 15 bases in between. CDR3 region: CSANTGIVNTEAFF. In DNA form, the CDR3 reads TGCAGCGCAAACACAGGGATAGTGAACACTGAAGCTTTCTTT.

J is TRBJ1-2 and V is TRBV12-3 or TRBV12-4, with D perhaps TRBD1 (5 bases). V lost 5 bases, J lost 4 bases, and 14 bases lay in between. The length of the CDR3 is 14 residues. CDR3 sequence: CASSLMTAVYGYTF. As DNA, the CDR3 is TGTGCCAGCAGTCTGATGACAGCCGTCTATGGCTACACCTTC.

This clonotype was counted between two and nine times. The chain combines TRBV29-1 with TRBJ2-1, with 9 bases lining up with TRBD2. The germline gives CDR1 SQVTM, CDR2 ANQGSEA. The CDR3 consists of 14 residues. After removal of 2 bases from V and 11 bases from J, the junction contained 10 bases not matched to a gene. The DNA for the CDR3 is TGCAGCGTTGAACTTAGCGGGGGAGGGGAGCAGCAGTTCTTC. Amino acid sequence: CSVELSGGGEQQFF.

This clonotype was detected many times. The rearrangement uses TRBV4-2 and TRBJ2-1; D perhaps matches TRBD2 (6 bases). The germline V gene has CDR1 LGHNA and CDR2 YNFKEQ. The CDR3 is 17 residues long. The V and J ends lost 0 bases and 5 bases respectively, with 17 bases between them. CDR3 DNA: TGTGCCAGCAGCCAAGATCTCGAGGCGGGGTCCCACAATGAGCAGTTCTTC. Amino acids: CASSQDLEAGSHNEQFF.

This clonotype was picked up a small number of times. This rearrangement joins TRBV13 to TRBJ2-7, with D unresolved. The CDR3 has 13 amino acids. Germline assignment: CDR1 PRHDT and CDR2 FYEKMQ (reference sequence). V was shortened by 5 bases and J by 3 bases, with 11 bases between the two germline ends. CDR3 sequence reads: CASSQPPNYEQYF. In DNA form, the CDR3 reads TGTGCCAGCAGCCAACCCCCCAACTACGAGCAGTACTTC.

The chain is built from TRBV12-3 or TRBV12-4 and TRBJ2-5; possible D gene TRBD2, 9 bases. The CDR3 is 16 residues long. The ends were cut back, 3 bases at V and 6 bases at J, with 20 bases in the middle. CDR3 region: CASSFLAGTGAKTQYF. The CDR3 coding sequence is TGTGCCAGCAGTTTTCTAGCGGGGACAGGTGCCAAGACCCAGTACTTC.

This rearrangement joins TRBV7-9 to TRBJ1-2; D might be TRBD1 (6 bases). CDR3 size: 14 residues. Germline V gene sequence: CDR1 SEHNR, CDR2 FQNEAQ (reference sequence). Trimming removed 3 bases from V and 4 bases from J, with 12 bases in between. CDR3 residues: CASSFTTGPYGYTF. The DNA for the CDR3 is TGTGCCAGCAGCTTTACAACAGGGCCCTATGGCTACACCTTC.

This clonotype was seen a few times. The chain combines TRBV27 with TRBJ2-7, with a tentative D call TRBD1 (6 bases). The ends were cut back, 2 bases at V and 7 bases at J, with 9 bases in the middle. CDR1 and CDR2 from the germline V gene are MNHEY and SMNVEV (reference sequence). The CDR3 length is 12 residues. The CDR3 sequence: CASSLIGGEQYF. As DNA, the CDR3 is TGTGCCAGCAGTTTAATAGGGGGAGAGCAGTACTTC.

V gene TRBV12-3 or TRBV12-4 combines with J gene TRBJ2-1; possibly TRBD1 or TRBD2 for D (5 bases each). This CDR3 spans 13 amino acids. V was cut by 8 bases and J by 15 bases, with 23 bases left in between. CDR3 nucleotides: TGTGCCAGCGCACCCCGGGACCTCCGAGGTGGGTTCTTC. Protein: CASAPRDLRGGFF.

This clonotype came up a few times. The chain is built from TRBV6-6 and TRBJ2-3; D not certain. Trimming shortened V by 5 bases and J by 1 base, and 16 bases separated the two germline ends. This CDR3 region has 16 residues. Germline CDR1 is MNHNY and CDR2 is SVGAGI (reference sequence). The CDR3 protein is CASSPLRSDGTDTQYF. CDR3 sequence (DNA): TGTGCCAGCAGTCCCCTTCGAAGCGATGGCACAGATACGCAGTATTTT.

In this sample, this clonotype turned up a few times. The chain carries TRBV7-3 and TRBJ2-6; D is unresolved. The CDR3 length is 16 residues. V was pared by 1 base and J by 2 bases, with 9 bases between. The V gene's germline CDR1 is SGHTA and CDR2 FQGTGA. This chain's CDR3 is CASSLRAAAGANVLTF. CDR3 in DNA: TGTGCCAGCAGCTTAAGGGCGGCAGCTGGGGCCAACGTCCTGACTTTC.

The table lists this clonotype with a few counts. The chain links TRBV27 to TRBJ2-1; perhaps TRBD2 as D (6 bases). The CDR3 length is 13 residues. The germline CDR1 and CDR2 sequences are MNHEY and SMNVEV (reference sequence). Trimming took 11 bases from V and 2 from J, leaving 13 bases between them. Here the CDR3 reads CACGLTAYNEQFF. CDR3 bases: TGTGCCTGTGGACTAACCGCCTACAATGAGCAGTTCTTC.

In its sample, this clonotype was seen a few times. This chain uses TRBV3-1 with TRBJ2-3; 9 nucleotides line up with TRBD2. This CDR3 comprises 16 residues. V gave up 5 bases and J gave up 2 bases; unmatched junction bases: 8. The germline CDR1 and CDR2 sequences are LGHDT and YNNKEL (reference sequence). The CDR3 DNA follows: TGTGCCAGCAGCGAGAAGCGGGGGGTATTCACAGATACGCAGTATTTT. Protein sequence: CASSEKRGVFTDTQYF.

The chain uses TRBV27 and TRBJ1-4; 9 bases map to TRBD1. The CDR3 has 14 residues. J lost 4 bases, V lost 6 bases, and 3 bases had no gene match. Germline V lookup: CDR1 MNHEY, CDR2 SMNVEV (reference sequence). As DNA, the CDR3 is TGTGCCAGCAGCCGGGACAGGGATAATGAAAAACTGTTTTTT. Translating gives CASSRDRDNEKLFF.

This clonotype appeared a few times. The J gene is TRBJ1-1, the V gene TRBV29-1, with D uncertain. The length of the CDR3 is 14 residues. Germline lookup yields CDR1 SQVTM and CDR2 ANQGSEA. V was trimmed by 0 bases and J by 8 bases, leaving 16 bases between them. CDR3 region: CSVEDPQEGSEAFF. Written as DNA, the CDR3 is TGCAGCGTTGAAGATCCCCAGGAAGGTAGCGAAGCTTTCTTT.

In its sample, this clonotype was seen a few times. The V and J genes are TRBV6-1 and TRBJ2-3, with 12 bases matching TRBD1. This CDR3 has 18 amino acids. V lost 5 bases, J lost 2 bases, and 11 bases stayed unmatched. Germline-derived CDR1 and CDR2 are MNHNS and SASEGT. The CDR3 DNA is TGTGCCAGCAGTCCGGGACAGGGGGCACCGCCTAACACAGATACGCAGTATTTT. Protein: CASSPGQGAPPNTDTQYF.

The chain employs TRBV5-4 and TRBJ2-1; 9 positions agree with TRBD2. J was trimmed by 9 bases and V by 1 base; bases with no gene match: 5. Germline assignment: CDR1 SGHNT and CDR2 YYREEE (reference sequence). This CDR3 region has 14 residues. CDR3: CASSLSLAGTEQFF. The CDR3 region has the DNA TGTGCCAGCAGCTTGTCCCTAGCGGGAACTGAGCAGTTCTTC.

This clonotype has a handful of counts. The rearrangement joins TRBV11-2 to TRBJ2-1, with no clear D. There are 13 residues in the CDR3. Trimming removed 5 bases from V and 4 bases from J, with 9 bases in between. Germline V CDR1 and CDR2: SGHAT, FQNNGV. The CDR3 loop is CASSQPGYNEQFF. The CDR3 DNA sequence: TGTGCCAGCAGCCAACCAGGATACAATGAGCAGTTCTTC.

The chain couples TRBV6-6 to TRBJ2-4, with unresolved D. CDR3 length: 12 residues. V lost 4 bases, J lost 6 bases, and 7 bases lay in between. CDR1 MNHNY and CDR2 SVGAGI come from the germline V gene (reference sequence). CDR3 nucleotide sequence: TGTGCCAGCAGTTGGGTCGTAAACATTCAGTACTTC. Protein: CASSWVVNIQYF.

The table lists this clonotype with many counts. The V call is TRBV4-1, the J call TRBJ2-7; D is ambiguous. There are 16 residues in the CDR3. V was trimmed by 6 bases and J by 3 bases, leaving 21 bases between them. Germline values: CDR1 MGHRA, CDR2 YSYEKL. DNA of the CDR3: TGCGCCAGCAGTAACGAGGAAGGGTTAAACCTCTACGAGCAGTACGTC. Protein: CASSNEEGLNLYEQYV.

This clonotype was recorded at least ten times. This chain links TRBV6-5 with TRBJ2-7; D assignment may be TRBD1 or TRBD2 (6 bases each). There are 13 residues in the CDR3. Germline-derived CDR1 and CDR2 are MNHEY and SVGAGI. V lost 10 bases and J lost 5, with 18 bases in between. The CDR3 DNA sequence: TGTGCCACCGGAGGGGGAATAGGGGACGAGCAGTACGTC. As protein: CATGGGIGDEQYV.

This rearrangement joins TRBV4-3 to TRBJ1-2; 9 bases agree with TRBD1. Germline values: CDR1 LGHNA, CDR2 YSLEER. Trimming cost V 0 bases and J 6 bases; bases outside gene matches: 17. This CDR3 is 19 amino acids long. The CDR3 region is CASSQDLRVMGQGFDGYTF. In nucleotides, the CDR3 is TGCGCCAGCAGCCAAGATCTTCGGGTTATGGGACAGGGATTTGATGGCTACACCTTC.